One sample yielded the 13 T cell receptor beta chains listed below, sequenced in a study of blood T cell repertoires in COVID-19. The data were produced by immunoSEQ multiplex PCR, yet TCRdb's version contains in-frame clones alone and is incomplete. Among approximately 100,000 clones listed, roughly 80% were seen once. The sample taken for sequencing was peripheral blood. All receptors come from a man aged 55 to 70 with acute or convalescent COVID-19.

In this sample, this clone turned up a few times. The rearrangement joins TRBV7-2 to TRBJ2-7; 7 bases match TRBD1. This CDR3 is 15 amino acids long. The J segment lost 1 base and the V segment lost 4 bases, leaving 7 bases of the junction unmatched. The germline CDR1 and CDR2 sequences are SGHTA and FQGNSA. CDR3 DNA: TGTGCCAGCAGCTACCCCCGGGGACAGTCCTACGAGCAGTACTTC. As protein: CASSYPRGQSYEQYF.

This chain connects TRBV11-2 to TRBJ1-1; TRBD1 is a possible D gene (5 bases). Germline loops: CDR1 SGHAT, CDR2 FQNNGV. The length of the CDR3 is 13 residues. Trimming left V 2 bases short and J 1 base short, with 5 bases between. CDR3 sequence (DNA): TGTGCCAGCAGCTTAACAGGGAACACTGAAGCTTTCTTT. It encodes CASSLTGNTEAFF.

The CDR3 loop reads CASSLARGVMIANYGYTF. The CDR3 DNA sequence: TGTGCCAGCAGCTTAGCGCGGGGAGTGATGATTGCTAACTATGGCTACACCTTC. V usage is TRBV7-9 and J usage is TRBJ1-2; D remains unclear. Germline CDR1 reads SEHNR; CDR2 reads FQNEAQ (reference sequence). The CDR3 has 18 residues. V was shortened by 0 bases and J by 0 bases, with 17 bases between the two germline ends.

This clone was found a few times. The chain joins TRBV7-2 to TRBJ2-7; 7 bases map to TRBD1. Trimming removed 5 bases from V and 4 bases from J; junction bases left unmatched: 11. The germline V gene encodes CDR1 SGHTA and CDR2 FQGNSA. CDR3 size: 15 residues. CDR3 in amino acids: CASSHLDRARYEQYF. As DNA, the CDR3 is TGTGCCAGCAGCCATCTAGACAGGGCTCGGTACGAGCAGTACTTC.

Written as DNA, the CDR3 is TGTGCCAGCAGCCATGGACTCAATCAGCCCCAGCATTTT. Its protein product is CASSHGLNQPQHF. The V call is TRBV6-2 or TRBV6-3, the J call TRBJ1-5; D not resolved. Between the trimmed V and J ends, which lost 6 bases and 3 bases, there was a span of 9 bases. Germline V lookup: CDR1 MNHEY, CDR2 SVGEGT. The CDR3 has 13 residues.

This clone was recorded once. The V and J genes are TRBV6-5 and TRBJ1-1; D unclear. The CDR3 is 14 amino acids. Trimming removed 8 bases from V and 0 bases from J, with 13 bases in between. Germline CDR1 and CDR2: MNHEY and SVGAGI. CDR3 in amino acids: CASVEGRVNTEAFF. CDR3 DNA: TGTGCCAGCGTGGAAGGGAGGGTGAACACTGAAGCTTTCTTT.

This clone was observed a handful of times. V is TRBV19 and J is TRBJ2-7, with D tentatively TRBD1 (6 bases). Trimming left V 8 bases short and J 4 bases short, with 15 bases between. The CDR3 runs to 13 residues. In germline, CDR1 is LNHDA, CDR2 SQIVND (reference sequence). CDR3 protein: CASGLTGGYEQYF. The CDR3 DNA reads as TGTGCCAGTGGATTGACAGGTGGTTACGAGCAGTACTTC.

The rearrangement links TRBV7-2 to TRBJ2-5, with 8 bases fitting TRBD1. Trimming cost V 1 base and J 1 base; bases outside gene matches: 2. The CDR3 has 15 residues. Looked up from germline, CDR1 is SGHTA and CDR2 is FQGNSA. In DNA, the CDR3 is TGTGCCAGCAGCTTAGGGACAGGGAGCCAAGAGACCCAGTACTTC. The encoded protein is CASSLGTGSQETQYF.

V usage is TRBV7-6 and J usage is TRBJ2-3, with TRBD2 as a possible D gene (5 bases). CDR3 length: 16 residues. Germline-derived CDR1 and CDR2 are SGHVS and FNYEAQ. Trimming removed 4 bases from V and 2 bases from J, with 16 bases in between. CDR3 nucleotide sequence: TGTGCCAGCAGCTCCCAAGATCCTAGCCCCACAGATACGCAGTATTTT. Protein product: CASSSQDPSPTDTQYF.

This clone is judged medium-sized. This chain joins TRBV30 and TRBJ1-6; D uncertain. The V end lost 0 bases, the J end lost 9 bases, and 9 bases lay between the germline ends. The germline gives CDR1 GTSNPN, CDR2 SVGIG (reference sequence). The CDR3 extends over 13 amino acids. CDR3 DNA: TGTGCCTGGAGTGTACCCGCCGGTTCACCCCTCCACTTT. Its translation is CAWSVPAGSPLHF.

This clone has only one observation. DNA of the CDR3: TGTGCCAGCAGTTACGCGTCTGAAGCTTTCTTT. As protein: CASSYASEAFF. The chain uses TRBV6-5 and TRBJ1-1; D is uncertain. This CDR3 is built from 11 residues. The ends were cut back, 2 bases at V and 6 bases at J, with 4 bases in the middle. CDR1 is MNHEY, CDR2 SVGAGI, per germline.

V usage is TRBV5-6 and J usage is TRBJ2-3; TRBD1 matches at 7 bases. The CDR3 is made up of 15 amino acids. Germline V gene sequence: CDR1 SGHDT, CDR2 YYEEEE. Trimming removed 5 bases from V and 6 bases from J; junction bases left unmatched: 12. The CDR3 DNA reads as TGTGCCAGCAGATTACAGGGGAGAAAAATGGATACGCAGTATTTT. As protein: CASRLQGRKMDTQYF.

This sequence joins TRBV7-2 and TRBJ2-7; 15 bases are a match to TRBD2. Trimming at V came to 5 bases and at J to 3 bases, leaving 5 bases not matched to a gene. From germline, CDR1 is SGHTA and CDR2 FQGNSA. The CDR3 length is 16 residues. CDR3 bases: TGTGCCAGCAGCCAGGGACTAGCGGGGGGTCTCTACGAGCAGTACTTC. It specifies CASSQGLAGGLYEQYF.